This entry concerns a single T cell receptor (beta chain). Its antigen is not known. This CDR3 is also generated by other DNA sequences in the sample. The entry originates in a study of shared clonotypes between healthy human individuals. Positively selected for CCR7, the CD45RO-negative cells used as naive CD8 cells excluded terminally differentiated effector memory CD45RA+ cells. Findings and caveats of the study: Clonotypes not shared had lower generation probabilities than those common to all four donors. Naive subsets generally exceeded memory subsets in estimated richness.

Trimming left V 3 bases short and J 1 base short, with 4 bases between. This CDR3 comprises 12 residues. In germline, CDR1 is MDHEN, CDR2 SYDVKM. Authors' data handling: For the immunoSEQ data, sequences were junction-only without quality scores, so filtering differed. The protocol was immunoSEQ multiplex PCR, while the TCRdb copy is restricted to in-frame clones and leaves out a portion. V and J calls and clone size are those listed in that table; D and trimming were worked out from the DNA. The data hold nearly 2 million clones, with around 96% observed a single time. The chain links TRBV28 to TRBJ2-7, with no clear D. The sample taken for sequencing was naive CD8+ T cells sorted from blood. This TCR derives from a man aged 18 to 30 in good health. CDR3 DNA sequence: TGTGCCAGCAGTTTCGGTTCCTACGAGCAGTACTTC. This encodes CASSFGSYEQYF.